The entry below describes one T cell receptor beta chain. The antigen remains unidentified. The record originates from a study of cytomegalovirus exposure and HLA in healthy donors. Turning to the study itself: Earlier findings included 90 million to 120 million unique TCR beta sequences obtained from some 180 million T cells. HLA-typed donors contributed some 83 million unique TCRs, which were held in an early data release. Study-level results: Most TCR sequences proved rare, with some public TCRs found in many donors.

Germline V gene lookup returns CDR1 MNHNS and CDR2 SASEGT. V lost 4 bases, J lost 7 bases, and 6 bases stayed unmatched. CDR3 size: 15 residues. It was with 60 Vbeta and 13 Jbeta primers that the PCR ran. Assay: immunoSEQ multiplex PCR; the TCRdb copy retains only in-frame clones and omits some. Of 140,000 or so clones listed, around 75% are singletons. Sequenced sample: PBMCs. The chain couples TRBV6-1 to TRBJ1-4; 10 bases align to TRBD1. The sequence was collected from a woman aged 25-40 years in good health and CMV-seronegative. DNA for the CDR3: TGTGCCAGCAGTGGACAGGGGGCTTTAGGTGAAAAACTGTTTTTT. It translates to CASSGQGALGEKLFF.